Presented here are 9 T cell receptor beta chains from one specimen sequenced in a study of CD8+ T cells in alopecia areata. Treatment given: oral pan-JAK inhibitor, 5-10 mg twice daily. Once RNA had been extracted, it was reverse transcribed into cDNA to act as the sequencing template. Method: immunoSEQ multiplex PCR; TCRdb's copy keeps in-frame clones and lacks some. The sample records about 200,000 clones, over 45% being singletons. The specimen comprised CD4+ T cells sorted from blood, sampled at week 24, from a patient treated with tofacitinib. The source of these receptors is a human donor with alopecia areata.

V and J are TRBV28 and TRBJ2-5; TRBD2 matches 8 bases. Germline values: CDR1 MDHEN, CDR2 SYDVKM. The CDR3 has 16 amino acids. The V segment lost 4 bases and the J segment 4 bases; nucleotides outside the gene matches: 11. For the CDR3, the DNA is TGTGCCAGCAGTTCCCCACATCGAGCGGGAGCAGAGACCCAGTACTTC. Translating gives CASSSPHRAGAETQYF.

The chain couples TRBV7-2 to TRBJ2-7; a possible D gene is TRBD1 (6 bases). There are 14 residues in the CDR3. Germline CDR1 and CDR2: SGHTA and FQGNSA. Trimming left V 5 bases short and J 1 base short, with 12 bases between. This CDR3 reads CASSLPGQSYEQYF. The CDR3 region has the DNA TGTGCCAGCAGCCTACCGGGACAATCCTACGAGCAGTACTTC.

This clone has only one observation. V gene TRBV15 combines with J gene TRBJ2-7; TRBD2 matches at 9 bases. V gave up 5 bases and J gave up 5 bases; unmatched junction bases: 4. This CDR3 comprises 13 residues. Germline V CDR1 and CDR2: LNHNV, YYDKDF (reference sequence). DNA for the CDR3: TGTGCCACCAGCGCACGACTAGCGGACGAGCAGTACTTC. Protein sequence: CATSARLADEQYF. The complete variable domain, with remaining parts taken from reference TRBV15 and TRBJ2-7, reads DAMVIQNPRYQVTQFGKPVTLSCSQTLNHNVMYWYQQKSSQAPKLLFHYYDKDFNNEADTPDNFQSRRPNTSFCFLDIRSPGLGDTAMYLCATSARLADEQYFGPGTRLTVT.

The genes are TRBV10-3 and TRBJ2-3, with no clear D. The germline V gene has CDR1 ENHRY and CDR2 SYGVKD. The length of the CDR3 is 14 residues. Trimming stripped 2 bases from V and 6 bases from J, with 12 bases between. CDR3 nucleotide sequence: TGTGCCATCAGTGAGAAGTTGGAGCCGGATACGCAGTATTTT. Amino acid sequence: CAISEKLEPDTQYF.

The gene calls are TRBV7-2 and TRBJ1-4, with D maybe TRBD1 (5 bases). Germline assignment: CDR1 SGHTA and CDR2 FQGNSA. CDR3 length equals 15 residues. V was shortened by 5 bases and J by 4 bases, with 14 bases between the two germline ends. The CDR3 DNA reads TGTGCCAGCAGCCCCGGGGGAGGGGATAATGAAAAACTGTTTTTT. The encoded protein is CASSPGGGDNEKLFF.

About this clone itself: This CDR3 is also generated by other DNA sequences in the sample. The rearrangement joins TRBV18 to TRBJ1-1; the match to TRBD1 covers 8 bases. V trimming: 3 bases; J trimming: 1 base; junction bases outside the gene matches: 1. This CDR3 is 14 amino acids long. Germline V gene sequence: CDR1 KGHSH, CDR2 LQKENI. The CDR3 sequence is CASSPTGGNTEAFF. DNA of the CDR3: TGTGCCAGCTCACCCACAGGGGGGAACACTGAAGCTTTCTTT.

J is TRBJ1-2 and V is TRBV20-1; no firm D call. This CDR3 is built from 10 residues. CDR1 DFQATT and CDR2 SNEGSKA come from the germline V gene (reference sequence). V lost 3 bases to trimming and J lost 7 bases, with 6 bases between them. The CDR3 nucleotides are TGCAGTGCTAGCTTGGTTGGCTACACCTTC. Its protein product is CSASLVGYTF.

The genes are TRBV2 and TRBJ2-1; D not resolved. Trimming pared 1 base from V and 8 bases from J, leaving 15 bases between. The germline V gene encodes CDR1 SNHLY and CDR2 FYNNEI. The CDR3 totals 15 residues. CDR3 sequence reads: CASSEDRVQEHEQFF. For the CDR3, the DNA is TGTGCCAGCAGTGAAGACCGGGTTCAAGAGCATGAGCAGTTCTTC.

In DNA form, the CDR3 reads TGTGCCAGCAGTTTATCGCGGGGGAGGGGACAAGAGACCCAGTACTTC. This gives the protein CASSLSRGRGQETQYF. The rearrangement uses TRBV27 and TRBJ2-5; 7 bases are a match to TRBD2. With 0 bases clipped from V and 2 bases from J, the junction kept 6 bases outside the gene matches. Germline CDR1 and CDR2: MNHEY and SMNVEV (reference sequence). The CDR3 consists of 16 residues.